The sequence of this T cell receptor (beta chain) was determined in a study of memory CD4+ T cells and cytomegalovirus serostatus. Findings and limits, study-wide: The CMV-associated TCR signature appears largely within the CD4+ memory repertoire.

TCRdb's table, derived via immunoSEQ multiplex PCR, lists solely in-frame clones and lacks some. This table holds roughly 76,000 clones, around four fifths found once. The sort gate was single viable CD3+CD4+CD8-CD45RO+ cells for memory CD4+ T cells. Losses at the gene ends were 3 bases for V and 0 bases for J; bases not matched to a gene: 3. This CDR3 has 17 amino acids. CDR1 and CDR2 from the germline V gene are PRHDT and FYEKMQ (reference sequence). Remarks on this clone: Its antigen is still unknown.

Specimen: memory CD4+ T cells from blood. This chain joins TRBV13 and TRBJ1-5, with 12 bases that match TRBD1. This TCR came from an adult in good health and CMV-seropositive. The CDR3 here is CASSLGTGGNSNQPQHF. CDR3 DNA: TGTGCCAGCAGCTTGGGGACAGGGGGCAATAGCAATCAGCCCCAGCATTTT.